The 27 T cell receptor beta chains below were found in one sample sequenced in a study of blood T cell repertoires in COVID-19. Measured with immunoSEQ multiplex PCR; TCRdb has only the in-frame clones, and not every one. The sample comprises roughly 260,000 clones, just over 90% of which are singletons, and around 2% rests with the top ten. The sample was PBMCs or T cells enriched from blood (not recorded which). All receptors come from a woman in her late teens or twenties who had recovered from COVID-19.

CDR3 in amino acids: CASSQDPGKNYGYTF. Written as DNA, the CDR3 is TGCGCCAGCAGCCAAGACCCAGGAAAAAACTATGGCTACACCTTC. The chain has TRBV4-1 and TRBJ1-2; D is unclear. Germline CDR1 reads MGHRA; CDR2 reads YSYEKL. The CDR3 runs to 15 residues. With 0 bases removed from V and 2 bases from J, the gap between germline ends came to 10 bases.

The chain is built from TRBV5-1 and TRBJ1-2; 8 nucleotides match TRBD1. From germline, CDR1 is SGHRS and CDR2 YFSETQ. The CDR3 is 15 residues long. With 0 bases clipped from V and 13 bases from J, the junction kept 14 bases outside the gene matches. This CDR3 is CASSLGDDRGSSFTF. The CDR3 region has the DNA TGCGCCAGCAGCTTGGGCGATGACAGGGGAAGTTCTTTCACCTTC. The full variable domain, its missing parts supplied by reference TRBV5-1 and TRBJ1-2, is KAGVTQTPRYLIKTRGQQVTLSCSPISGHRSVSWYQQTPGQGLQFLFEYFSETQRNKGNFPGRFSGRQFSNSRSEMNVSTLELGDSALYLCASSLGDDRGSSFTFGSGTRLTVV.

In this sample, this clone turned up a few times. The chain recombines TRBV7-9 with TRBJ1-1; D uncertain. V lost 5 bases and J lost 0, with 10 bases in between. Looked up from germline, CDR1 is SEHNR and CDR2 is FQNEAQ (reference sequence). The CDR3 spans 14 residues. CDR3 residues: CASSPLNLNTEAFF. In DNA, the CDR3 is TGTGCCAGCAGCCCCCTAAACTTGAACACTGAAGCTTTCTTT.

The rearrangement joins TRBV4-1 to TRBJ2-7; D is uncertain. V gave up 0 bases and J gave up 3 bases, with 6 bases separating them. Germline V CDR1 and CDR2: MGHRA, YSYEKL. The CDR3 runs to 13 residues. The CDR3: CASSQDQVYEQYF. The CDR3 bases are TGCGCCAGCAGCCAAGATCAGGTCTACGAGCAGTACTTC.

The J gene is TRBJ2-3, the V gene TRBV9; possibly TRBD1 for D (6 bases). Germline values: CDR1 SGDLS, CDR2 YYNGEE. Trimming stripped 2 bases from V and 7 bases from J, with 11 bases between. This CDR3 contains 13 residues. CDR3 nucleotide sequence: TGTGCCAGCAGCGTCGCAGGGACAAATACGCAGTATTTT. This sequence encodes CASSVAGTNTQYF.

To note about this clone: Germline and junction disagree at one end, which may indicate a read error. The rearrangement joins TRBV28 to TRBJ2-7; 9 nucleotides agree with TRBD2. The CDR3 covers 12 residues. Germline CDR1 reads MDHEN; CDR2 reads SYDVKM. The CDR3 protein is CASSFSGGHRHF. As DNA, the CDR3 is TGTGCCAGCAGTTTCAGCGGGGGGCATCGGCACTTC.

V usage is TRBV6-5 and J usage is TRBJ2-5; D might be TRBD2 (7 bases). Trimming removed 6 bases from V and 4 bases from J, with 15 bases in between. The CDR3 contains 14 residues. The V gene's germline CDR1 is MNHEY and CDR2 SVGAGI. Here the CDR3 reads CASSRPGGTETQYF. The CDR3 DNA is TGTGCCAGCAGCCGCCCGGGGGGCACAGAGACCCAGTACTTC.

The chain combines TRBV7-9 with TRBJ2-3, with TRBD2 as a possible D gene (6 bases). Trimming left V 5 bases short and J 3 bases short, with 15 bases between. The CDR3 is made up of 15 amino acids. Germline V gene lookup returns CDR1 SEHNR and CDR2 FQNEAQ (reference sequence). The CDR3 loop reads CASSPPRGSTDTQYF. Written as DNA, the CDR3 is TGTGCCAGCAGCCCGCCCCGGGGGTCTACAGATACGCAGTATTTT. Full variable domain (outside the CDR3, taken from reference TRBV7-9 and TRBJ2-3): DTGVSQNPRHKITKRGQNVTFRCDPISEHNRLYWYRQTLGQGPEFLTYFQNEAQLEKSRLLSDRFSAERPKGSFSTLEIQRTEQGDSAMYLCASSPPRGSTDTQYFGPGTRLTVL.

The genes are TRBV5-1 and TRBJ1-1; D is unresolved. The CDR3 extends over 14 amino acids. Trimming stripped 1 base from V and 7 bases from J, with 14 bases between. CDR1 and CDR2 (germline): SGHRS, YFSETQ. The CDR3 DNA reads TGCGCCAGCAGCTTGAGGACTTGGAACTATGAAGCTTTCTTT. Encoded protein: CASSLRTWNYEAFF.

This chain connects TRBV29-1 to TRBJ2-7, with 7 bases fitting TRBD2. Germline V gene lookup returns CDR1 SQVTM and CDR2 ANQGSEA. The CDR3 contains 16 residues. V lost 4 bases to trimming and J lost 6 bases; unmatched junction nucleotides: 18. CDR3 loop: CSVVASGRGGYGEQYF. DNA of the CDR3: TGCAGCGTTGTTGCTAGCGGCCGAGGTGGGTATGGCGAGCAGTACTTC.

The rearrangement uses TRBV5-5 and TRBJ1-1; D perhaps matches TRBD1 (5 bases). The CDR3 is 13 amino acids. Looked up from germline, CDR1 is SGHKS and CDR2 is YYEKEE (reference sequence). The V end lost 1 base, the J end lost 5 bases, and 9 bases lay between the germline ends. DNA for the CDR3: TGTGCCAGCAGCTTGCCGGAGGGGACTGAAGCTTTCTTT. It is translated as CASSLPEGTEAFF.

The chain recombines TRBV3-1 (or the pseudogene TRBV3-2) with TRBJ2-2, with 7 bases aligning to TRBD1. V was pared by 4 bases and J by 6 bases, with 2 bases of the junction left unmatched. CDR1 and CDR2 from the germline V gene are LGHDT and YNNKEL (reference sequence). The CDR3 spans 13 residues. The CDR3 here is CASSLRGPGELFF. The CDR3 DNA reads TGTGCCAGCAGCCTAAGGGGGCCCGGGGAGCTGTTTTTT.

The V call is TRBV27, the J call TRBJ2-3, with TRBD2 identical over 11 bases. There are 16 residues in the CDR3. Germline values: CDR1 MNHEY, CDR2 SMNVEV (reference sequence). Trimming removed 1 base from V and 4 bases from J; junction bases left unmatched: 4. In DNA, the CDR3 is TGTGCCAGCAGTTTATTGCTAGCGGGAGGTTCAGATACGCAGTATTTT. It codes for CASSLLLAGGSDTQYF.

J is TRBJ1-3 and V is TRBV19, with 9 bases identical to TRBD1. The CDR3 is made up of 15 amino acids. The germline gives CDR1 LNHDA, CDR2 SQIVND (reference sequence). Trimming at V came to 4 bases and at J to 4 bases, leaving 5 bases not matched to a gene. The CDR3: CASSTRDREGNTIYF. CDR3 coding DNA: TGTGCCAGTAGTACTCGGGACAGGGAAGGAAACACCATATATTTT.

The CDR3 DNA sequence: TGTGCCAGTAGTAGCCTTGGAGGGGCCGGGGAGCTGTTTTTT. It specifies CASSSLGGAGELFF. The genes are TRBV19 and TRBJ2-2, with D perhaps TRBD2 (6 bases). The CDR3 has 14 amino acids. CDR1 is LNHDA, CDR2 SQIVND, per germline (reference sequence). The V and J ends lost 4 bases and 6 bases respectively, with 12 bases between them.

The chain recombines TRBV15 with TRBJ2-7; D possibly corresponds to TRBD1 (6 bases). Trimming left V 1 base short and J 6 bases short, with 19 bases between. CDR3 length: 16 residues. Germline values: CDR1 LNHNV, CDR2 YYDKDF (reference sequence). CDR3 protein: CATSRGQGSLSREQYF. In DNA form, the CDR3 reads TGTGCCACCAGCAGAGGCCAGGGGTCCCTCTCACGCGAGCAGTACTTC. Together with reference TRBV15 and TRBJ2-7, the CDR3 gives the full variable domain: DAMVIQNPRYQVTQFGKPVTLSCSQTLNHNVMYWYQQKSSQAPKLLFHYYDKDFNNEADTPDNFQSRRPNTSFCFLDIRSPGLGDTAMYLCATSRGQGSLSREQYFGPGTRLTVT.

This chain joins TRBV10-3 and TRBJ2-5; TRBD1 matches at 7 bases. This CDR3 has 15 amino acids. CDR1 ENHRY and CDR2 SYGVKD come from the germline V gene. The ends lost 3 bases at V and 5 bases at J; junction bases unmatched: 9. CDR3 sequence: CAISDAGGGRETQYF. CDR3 bases: TGTGCCATCAGTGACGCAGGGGGTGGCAGGGAGACCCAGTACTTC.

The rearrangement uses TRBV9 and TRBJ1-2, with a tentative D call TRBD1 (5 bases). CDR1 and CDR2 (germline): SGDLS, YYNGEE. The V end lost 7 bases, the J end lost 6 bases, and 10 bases lay between the germline ends. This CDR3 region has 11 residues. The CDR3 sequence: CASWGVHGYTF. The CDR3 nucleotides are TGTGCCAGCTGGGGGGTTCATGGCTACACCTTC. Full variable domain (rest looked up from reference TRBV9 and TRBJ1-2): DSGVTQTPKHLITATGQRVTLRCSPRSGDLSVYWYQQSLDQGLQFLIQYYNGEERAKGNILERFSAQQFPDLHSELNLSSLELGDSALYFCASWGVHGYTFGSGTRLTVV.

This chain joins TRBV7-3 and TRBJ2-2; 14 bases are a match to TRBD2. The germline V gene has CDR1 SGHTA and CDR2 FQGTGA. The V and J ends lost 4 bases and 7 bases, in that order; junction bases with no gene match: 5. CDR3 size: 16 residues. The CDR3 loop reads CASSSGLAGEDGELFF. CDR3 coding DNA: TGTGCCAGCAGCTCGGGACTAGCGGGAGAGGACGGGGAGCTGTTTTTT.

This clone was seen only a few times. This chain connects TRBV27 to TRBJ1-6, with a weak D call TRBD1 (5 bases). The germline gives CDR1 MNHEY, CDR2 SMNVEV (reference sequence). The CDR3 runs to 15 residues. The ends were cut back, 7 bases at V and 3 bases at J, with 13 bases in the middle. CDR3 residues: CASTGLTDYNSPLHF. For the CDR3, the DNA is TGTGCCAGCACGGGACTTACCGACTATAATTCACCCCTCCACTTT.

The rearrangement links TRBV13 to TRBJ1-2; 9 bases are shared with TRBD1. The CDR3 runs to 13 residues. V trimming: 6 bases; J trimming: 7 bases; junction bases outside the gene matches: 6. Germline lookup yields CDR1 PRHDT and CDR2 FYEKMQ (reference sequence). The CDR3 sequence is CASSEQGASGYTF. The CDR3, as DNA: TGTGCCAGCAGTGAACAGGGGGCGAGTGGCTACACCTTC.

The chain employs TRBV3-1 (or the pseudogene TRBV3-2) and TRBJ1-2; 7 bases map to TRBD1. Looked up from germline, CDR1 is LGHDT and CDR2 is YNNKEL (reference sequence). This CDR3 has 16 residues. Trimming took 1 base from V and 2 from J; bases not matched to a gene: 7. DNA of the CDR3: TGTGCCAGCAGCCAAGGGCTAGGGGGCGTGAACTATGGCTACACCTTC. This sequence encodes CASSQGLGGVNYGYTF.

V usage is TRBV27 and J usage is TRBJ1-6; D is uncertain. V gave up 5 bases and J gave up 14 bases, with 19 bases separating them. CDR3 length equals 14 residues. The germline CDR1 and CDR2 sequences are MNHEY and SMNVEV (reference sequence). The CDR3 DNA reads as TGTGCCAGCAGTCAACGGGCGGCGGGAATGACCCTCCACTTT. This gives the protein CASSQRAAGMTLHF.

CDR3 sequence reads: CASSQDSETQYF. The CDR3 region has the DNA TGTGCCAGCAGCCAAGACTCAGAGACCCAGTACTTC. V and J are TRBV14 and TRBJ2-5, with no clear D. V was shortened by 0 bases and J by 4 bases, with 3 bases between the two germline ends. This CDR3 is built from 12 residues. Germline lookup yields CDR1 SGHDN and CDR2 FVKESK.

This chain joins TRBV15 and TRBJ1-6; D might be TRBD1 (5 bases). In germline, CDR1 is LNHNV, CDR2 YYDKDF (reference sequence). Trimming took 0 bases from V and 10 from J, leaving 7 bases between them. CDR3 length: 13 residues. The CDR3 nucleotides are TGTGCCACCAGCAGAGATACAGGCTCACCCCTCCACTTT. Protein: CATSRDTGSPLHF. The entire variable domain, with the rest obtained from reference TRBV15 and TRBJ1-6, is as follows: DAMVIQNPRYQVTQFGKPVTLSCSQTLNHNVMYWYQQKSSQAPKLLFHYYDKDFNNEADTPDNFQSRRPNTSFCFLDIRSPGLGDTAMYLCATSRDTGSPLHFGNGTRLTVT.

The chain links TRBV3-1 (or the pseudogene TRBV3-2) to TRBJ2-3; a weak D match, TRBD2 (6 bases). Germline-derived CDR1 and CDR2 are LGHDT and YNNKEL (reference sequence). V was clipped by 1 base and J by 0 bases, with 8 bases between them. CDR3 length equals 15 residues. The CDR3 protein is CASSQVGGSTDTQYF. CDR3 sequence (DNA): TGTGCCAGCAGCCAAGTTGGGGGGAGCACAGATACGCAGTATTTT.

The chain couples TRBV10-1 to TRBJ2-3, with D possibly being TRBD1 (6 bases). The CDR3 contains 16 residues. Trimming removed 7 bases at V and 0 bases at J, with 17 bases between. Germline loops: CDR1 WNHNN, CDR2 SYGVQD (reference sequence). Here the CDR3 reads CASNTVRDTSTDTQYF. The CDR3 DNA is TGCGCCAGCAACACAGTACGGGACACCAGCACAGATACGCAGTATTTT.